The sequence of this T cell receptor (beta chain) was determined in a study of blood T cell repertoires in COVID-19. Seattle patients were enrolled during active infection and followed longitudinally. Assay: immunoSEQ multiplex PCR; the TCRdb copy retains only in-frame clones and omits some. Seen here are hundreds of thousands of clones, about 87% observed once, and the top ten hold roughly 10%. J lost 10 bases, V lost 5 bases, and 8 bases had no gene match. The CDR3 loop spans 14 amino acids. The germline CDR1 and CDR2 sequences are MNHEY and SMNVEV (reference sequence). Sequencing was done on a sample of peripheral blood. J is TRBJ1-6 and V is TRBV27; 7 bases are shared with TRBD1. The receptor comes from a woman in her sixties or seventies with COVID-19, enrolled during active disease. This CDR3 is CASSPETGNSPLHF. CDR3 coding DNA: TGTGCCAGCAGTCCCGAGACAGGGAACTCACCCCTCCACTTT.